The following is a TCR beta chain sequence with its context. Its antigen is unknown. This sample stems from a study of shared clonotypes between healthy human individuals. Germline V gene data show CDR1 as SNHLY and CDR2 as FYNNEI. The CDR3 length is 14 residues. V shed 11 bases, J shed 0 bases, and the junction held 6 bases outside the gene matches. CD45RO-negative, CCR7-selected cells formed the naive CD8 fraction, which excluded terminally differentiated effector memory CD45RA+ cells. Study-level points and caveats: Sorted-subset sequencing was shown by rarefaction to be incomplete despite large depth. It was observed that 5% to 6.5% of naive CD4 clonotypes were shared across several donors.

Assay runs were performed at deep level. The data were produced by immunoSEQ multiplex PCR, yet TCRdb's version contains in-frame clones alone and is incomplete. The sample holds around 2,100,000 clones, 85% to 95% seen once. The chain has TRBV2 and TRBJ2-1, with 8 bases identical to TRBD2. This TCR was sampled from a man aged 18 to 29 in good health. Specimen: naive CD8+ T cells sorted from blood. CDR3 region: CAERGPSSYNEQFF. CDR3 nucleotides: TGTGCCGAGCGGGGGCCGAGCTCCTACAATGAGCAGTTCTTC.